This entry lists 18 T cell receptor beta chains sequenced from one sample in a study of blood T cell repertoires in COVID-19. The repertoire was sequenced with immunoSEQ multiplex PCR; TCRdb's copy has only in-frame clones and lacks some. Among approximately 100,000 clones listed, approximately 80% were seen once. Sequencing was performed on peripheral blood. The receptors derive from a man between 65 and 79 years old with active or convalescent COVID-19.

The chain uses TRBV7-9 and TRBJ1-1, with D possibly being TRBD1 (5 bases). The CDR3 length is 14 residues. Trimming took 4 bases from V and 5 from J, leaving 14 bases between them. Germline V lookup: CDR1 SEHNR, CDR2 FQNEAQ (reference sequence). CDR3 protein: CASSSLTTGTEAFF. CDR3 in DNA: TGTGCCAGCAGCTCCCTAACCACAGGAACTGAAGCTTTCTTT.

This chain uses TRBV24-1 with TRBJ2-2; 10 bases line up with TRBD2. Germline CDR1 reads KGHDR; CDR2 reads SFDVKD. CDR3 size: 17 residues. V was pared by 2 bases and J by 1 base, with 3 bases of the junction left unmatched. CDR3 in DNA: TGTGCCACCAGTGATTGGGCTAGCGGGGGGAACACCGGGGAGCTGTTTTTT. Amino acid sequence: CATSDWASGGNTGELFF.

The rearrangement links TRBV12-5 to TRBJ2-2; D is unclear. Germline CDR1 and CDR2: LGHNT and FRNRAP. The CDR3 totals 16 residues. V was pared by 5 bases and J by 9 bases, with 22 bases between. The DNA of the CDR3 is TGTGCTAGTGGTCCAGTGAATTTTGGCCCCATACGGGAGCTGTTTTTT. Protein sequence: CASGPVNFGPIRELFF.

CDR3 nucleotides: TGCAGCGTCCGGGACAGCTCCTACGAGCAGTACTTC. It translates to CSVRDSSYEQYF. V is TRBV29-1 and J is TRBJ2-7; 7 bases are a match to TRBD1. Germline CDR1 reads SQVTM; CDR2 reads ANQGSEA. J was trimmed by 0 bases and V by 6 bases; bases with no gene match: 2. CDR3 length: 12 amino acids.

The V gene is TRBV7-3, the J gene TRBJ2-3; 10 nucleotides match TRBD2. The CDR3 covers 15 residues. Germline V gene data show CDR1 as SGHTA and CDR2 as FQGTGA. J lost 1 base, V lost 3 bases, and 1 base had no gene match. The CDR3 DNA sequence: TGTGCCAGCAGCTTTCTAGCGGGAGGCACAGATACGCAGTATTTT. It codes for CASSFLAGGTDTQYF.

This chain links TRBV2 with TRBJ2-1; perhaps TRBD2 as D (5 bases). The CDR3 runs to 16 residues. Germline V lookup: CDR1 SNHLY, CDR2 FYNNEI. V lost 4 bases and J lost 3, with 16 bases in between. The CDR3 is CASSALALGGYNEQFF. CDR3 coding DNA: TGTGCCAGCAGTGCCCTAGCCCTCGGAGGCTACAATGAGCAGTTCTTC.

CDR3 loop: CASSWAIASGASTDTQYF. CDR3 nucleotide sequence: TGTGCCAGCAGCTGGGCCATTGCTAGCGGGGCTAGCACAGATACGCAGTATTTT. The rearrangement links TRBV5-4 to TRBJ2-3; TRBD2 matches 9 bases. The V gene's germline CDR1 is SGHNT and CDR2 YYREEE (reference sequence). CDR3 size: 18 residues. The V gene end was trimmed by 3 bases and the J gene end by 0 bases; junction bases not matched to a gene: 11. Complete variable domain (other parts from reference TRBV5-4 and TRBJ2-3): ETGVTQSPTHLIKTRGQQVTLRCSSQSGHNTVSWYQQALGQGPQFIFQYYREEENGRGNFPPRFSGLQFPNYSSELNVNALELDDSALYLCASSWAIASGASTDTQYFGPGTRLTVL.

V and J are TRBV7-9 and TRBJ2-7; 9 bases line up with TRBD1. This CDR3 region has 14 residues. Germline CDR1 is SEHNR and CDR2 is FQNEAQ (reference sequence). Unmatched junction bases numbered 8, after V lost 6 bases and J lost 5 bases. In DNA form, the CDR3 reads TGTGCCAGCAGACCAACAGGGGGCGGCGACGAGCAGTACTTC. Protein sequence: CASRPTGGGDEQYF.

In its sample, this clone was seen once. The chain couples TRBV7-2 to TRBJ2-5; D is possibly TRBD2 (6 bases). CDR3 length: 14 residues. Looked up from germline, CDR1 is SGHTA and CDR2 is FQGNSA. With 3 bases removed from V and 5 bases from J, the gap between germline ends came to 13 bases. CDR3 nucleotides: TGTGCCAGCAGCTTCTGGCGGGGTGGGGAGACCCAGTACTTC. Residues: CASSFWRGGETQYF.

The chain recombines TRBV5-5 with TRBJ2-1; 8 bases fit TRBD2. After removal of 4 bases from V and 0 bases from J, the junction contained 9 bases not matched to a gene. The CDR3 loop spans 17 amino acids. Looked up from germline, CDR1 is SGHKS and CDR2 is YYEKEE (reference sequence). DNA of the CDR3: TGTGCCAGCAGCCACGGGGGGGCCCACCTCTCCTACAATGAGCAGTTCTTC. This encodes CASSHGGAHLSYNEQFF.

In this sample, this clone turned up a few times. The chain joins TRBV14 to TRBJ1-2, with TRBD1 identical over 7 bases. Trimming cost V 1 base and J 4 bases; bases outside gene matches: 3. Germline V gene sequence: CDR1 SGHDN, CDR2 FVKESK. The CDR3 length is 14 residues. CDR3 in DNA: TGTGCCAGCAGCCAAGTGACAGGGACCTATGGCTACACCTTC. This sequence encodes CASSQVTGTYGYTF.

The rearrangement links TRBV6-1 to TRBJ1-4; no clear D. Trimming removed 4 bases from V and 8 bases from J, with 26 bases in between. Germline loops: CDR1 MNHNS, CDR2 SASEGT. This CDR3 is built from 18 residues. In nucleotides, the CDR3 is TGTGCCAGCAGTGCGTCACCTGGACTGACCCTTACCTTCGAAAAACTGTTTTTT. Its translation: CASSASPGLTLTFEKLFF.

This clone was seen more than once but under ten times. This sequence joins TRBV6-2 or TRBV6-3 and TRBJ1-5; 7 bases fit TRBD1. CDR3 size: 13 residues. J lost 7 bases, V lost 4 bases, and 4 bases had no gene match. Germline V gene data show CDR1 as MNHEY and CDR2 as SVGEGT. The CDR3 reads CASSLAGGQPQHF. The DNA for the CDR3 is TGTGCCAGCAGTTTGGCAGGGGGGCAGCCCCAGCATTTT.

The rearrangement links TRBV3-1 (or the pseudogene TRBV3-2) to TRBJ2-3; the match to TRBD2 covers 12 bases. Looked up from germline, CDR1 is LGHDT and CDR2 is YNNKEL (reference sequence). The trim removed 2 bases at V and 1 base at J, leaving 4 bases unmatched. This CDR3 is built from 17 residues. The CDR3 DNA is TGTGCCAGCAGCCAACCTAGCGGGGGGGCTCGCACAGATACGCAGTATTTT. This sequence encodes CASSQPSGGARTDTQYF.

This chain links TRBV24-1 with TRBJ2-1; possibly TRBD1 for D (6 bases). The germline V gene has CDR1 KGHDR and CDR2 SFDVKD. V shed 4 bases and J shed 6 bases, with 6 bases lying between them. This CDR3 is built from 12 residues. The CDR3 protein is CATSDRGNEQFF. CDR3 DNA sequence: TGTGCCACCAGTGACAGGGGCAATGAGCAGTTCTTC.

J is TRBJ1-1 and V is TRBV2; the D gene is possibly TRBD1 (6 bases). The CDR3 has 13 residues. Germline V lookup: CDR1 SNHLY, CDR2 FYNNEI. Trimming stripped 6 bases from V and 0 bases from J, with 8 bases between. DNA of the CDR3: TGTGCCAGCAGCCGGACAGTGAACACTGAAGCTTTCTTT. It yields the protein CASSRTVNTEAFF. The full variable domain, in which reference TRBV2 and TRBJ1-1 provide the parts outside the CDR3, is EPEVTQTPSHQVTQMGQEVILRCVPISNHLYFYWYRQILGQKVEFLVSFYNNEISEKSEIFDDQFSVERPDGSNFTLKIRSTKLEDSAMYFCASSRTVNTEAFFGQGTRLTVV.

This clone was recorded once. The chain employs TRBV29-1 and TRBJ1-2; 7 bases fit TRBD1. V lost 3 bases and J lost 0; bases outside the gene matches: 4. The CDR3 is 14 amino acids. The germline CDR1 and CDR2 sequences are SQVTM and ANQGSEA. In nucleotides, the CDR3 is TGCAGCGTTGAGGGACAGTCCACTAACTATGGCTACACCTTC. Translating gives CSVEGQSTNYGYTF. Using reference TRBV29-1 and TRBJ1-2 for the parts outside the CDR3, the full variable domain is SAVISQKPSRDICQRGTSLTIQCQVDSQVTMMFWYRQQPGQSLTLIATANQGSEATYESGFVIDKFPISRPNLTFSTLTVSNMSPEDSSIYLCSVEGQSTNYGYTFGSGTRLTVV.

The chain links TRBV7-9 to TRBJ1-2, with a possible D match to TRBD1 (6 bases). The V gene lost 8 bases and the J gene lost 8 bases, with 18 bases spanning the gap. This CDR3 contains 13 residues. Looked up from germline, CDR1 is SEHNR and CDR2 is FQNEAQ (reference sequence). This CDR3 reads CASGQPHRRGYTF. Here the CDR3 DNA reads TGTGCCAGCGGACAGCCCCACAGGCGGGGCTACACCTTC. The full variable domain, with the rest looked up from reference TRBV7-9 and TRBJ1-2, is DTGVSQNPRHKITKRGQNVTFRCDPISEHNRLYWYRQTLGQGPEFLTYFQNEAQLEKSRLLSDRFSAERPKGSFSTLEIQRTEQGDSAMYLCASGQPHRRGYTFGSGTRLTVV.